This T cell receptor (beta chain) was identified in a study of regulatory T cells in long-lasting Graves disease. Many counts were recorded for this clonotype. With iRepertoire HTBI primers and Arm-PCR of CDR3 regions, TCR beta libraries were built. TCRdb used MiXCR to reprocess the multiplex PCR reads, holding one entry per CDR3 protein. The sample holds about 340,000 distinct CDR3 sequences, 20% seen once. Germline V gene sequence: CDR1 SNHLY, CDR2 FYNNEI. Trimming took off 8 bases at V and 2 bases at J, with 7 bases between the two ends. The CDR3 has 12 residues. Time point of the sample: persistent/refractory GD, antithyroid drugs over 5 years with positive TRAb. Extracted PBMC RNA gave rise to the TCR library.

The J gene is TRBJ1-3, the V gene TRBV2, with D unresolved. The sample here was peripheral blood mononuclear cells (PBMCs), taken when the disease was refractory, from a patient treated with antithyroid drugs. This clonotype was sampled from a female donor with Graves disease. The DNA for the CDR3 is TGTGCCAGCGGGCAGGCTGGAAACACCATATATTTT. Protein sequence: CASGQAGNTIYF.